Below, 5 T cell receptor beta chains from the same sample are listed, as sequenced in a study of human thymus T cells (dated by TCRdb to 2020 to 2022). The library came from the immunoSEQ multiplex PCR assay. Drawn from immuneACCESS, this table holds only the in-frame rearrangements with V and J called that TCRdb kept. Clones are partly lost; checked studies trace under half to an unresolved V gene and leave the rest unexplained. A total of about 46,000 clones appear in this sample, approximately 95% of them only once. The leading ten clones occupy around 0.2% of the sample. The sample consisted of blood. These receptors came from a girl in the first two years of life with a congenital heart defect but otherwise immunologically healthy.

The V and J genes are TRBV4-3 and TRBJ2-3, with D perhaps matching TRBD2 (5 bases). Germline V gene sequence: CDR1 LGHNA, CDR2 YSLEER. V lost 0 bases and J 1 base, leaving 14 bases between the germline ends. There are 17 residues in the CDR3. CDR3 loop: CASSQEGSKRGTDTQYF. CDR3 coding DNA: TGCGCCAGCAGCCAAGAAGGTAGTAAGAGGGGCACAGATACGCAGTATTTT.

V usage is TRBV7-9 and J usage is TRBJ1-5; TRBD1 is a possible D gene (6 bases). In germline, CDR1 is SEHNR, CDR2 FQNEAQ (reference sequence). The V and J ends lost 5 bases and 3 bases respectively, with 14 bases between them. The CDR3 spans 15 residues. The chain's CDR3 is CASSAPGGSNQPQHF. The CDR3 bases are TGTGCCAGCAGCGCCCCCGGGGGCTCCAATCAGCCCCAGCATTTT. Based on the CDR3 plus reference TRBV7-9 and TRBJ1-5, the full variable domain is DTGVSQNPRHKITKRGQNVTFRCDPISEHNRLYWYRQTLGQGPEFLTYFQNEAQLEKSRLLSDRFSAERPKGSFSTLEIQRTEQGDSAMYLCASSAPGGSNQPQHFGDGTRLSIL.

The chain couples TRBV7-2 to TRBJ2-3, with TRBD2 identical over 10 bases. Germline V CDR1 and CDR2: SGHTA, FQGNSA. This CDR3 contains 16 residues. Trimming removed 4 bases from V and 0 bases from J; junction bases left unmatched: 4. Here the CDR3 DNA reads TGTGCCAGCAGCTCAGGACTAGCGGACAGCACAGATACGCAGTATTTT. It specifies CASSSGLADSTDTQYF.

The chain has TRBV7-9 and TRBJ2-2; no reliable D call. Per the germline V gene, CDR1 is SEHNR and CDR2 is FQNEAQ (reference sequence). The CDR3 spans 16 residues. Trimming took off 5 bases at V and 6 bases at J, with 19 bases between the two ends. For the CDR3, the DNA is TGTGCCAGCAGCCCTGTGCCCCGGTTATCGCCCGGGGAGCTGTTTTTT. Protein sequence: CASSPVPRLSPGELFF.

This chain joins TRBV5-4 and TRBJ2-2; 9 nucleotides agree with TRBD1. The CDR3 length is 16 residues. CDR1 SGHNT and CDR2 YYREEE come from the germline V gene (reference sequence). V lost 4 bases, J lost 7 bases, and 11 bases stayed unmatched. The CDR3 loop reads CASSGNRDRVGGELFF. The CDR3 DNA sequence: TGTGCCAGCAGCGGGAACCGGGACAGGGTTGGCGGGGAGCTGTTTTTT.